A selection of T cell receptor beta chains follows, all from one sample in a study of liver allograft versus peripheral blood T cells. Via MiXCR, TCRdb re-called the reads, giving one row per CDR3 protein. The sample yields about 7,900 distinct CDR3 sequences, under 20% seen once. All receptors derive from a human patient who had a liver transplant. Part of the T cells may come from the graft donor. Both conserved end residues are part of each CDR3. Fields, in order: V gene, D gene, J gene, clone size, CDR3 length, CDR3 DNA, CDR3 protein. D genes are given only for firm matches. Not every row has a clone size; where given, it reads once, few, many or a size class.

TRBV7-9,.,TRBJ1-6,large,14,TGTGCCAGCAGCTTCTTCCCCCTCGGGTCACCCCTCCACTTT,CASSFFPLGSPLHF
TRBV30,.,TRBJ2-2,many,13,TGTGCCTGGCGAGTAACAGGGCCCGGGGAGCTGTTTTTT,CAWRVTGPGELFF
TRBV11-1,.,TRBJ1-1,few,14,TGTGCCAGCAGCTTAGCGTGGGGAGGTACTGAAGCTTTCTTT,CASSLAWGGTEAFF
TRBV19,.,TRBJ1-5,medium-sized,15,TGTGCCAGTAGTCGACGGAACTATAGCAATCAGCCCCAGCATTTT,CASSRRNYSNQPQHF
TRBV19,.,TRBJ1-1,few,11,TGTGCCACTAAGGGGCAGGCCGAAGCTTTCTTT,CATKGQAEAFF
TRBV28,.,TRBJ2-1,many,16,TGTGCCAGCACCCGACCCCGGGGGGCGGGTTCGAGTGAGCAGTTCTTC,CASTRPRGAGSSEQFF
TRBV9,TRBD1,TRBJ1-2,few,14,TGTGCCAGCAGCGTAGGGACAGGGGAGGATGGCTACACCTTC,CASSVGTGEDGYTF
TRBV6-1,TRBD1,TRBJ2-7,medium-sized,18,TGTGCCAGCAGTGAAGTCAGGACAGGGCTTTTTAGGACCTACGAGCAGTACTTC,CASSEVRTGLFRTYEQYF
TRBV12-3/TRBV12-4,.,TRBJ1-1,few,13,TGTGCCAGCAGTCCTCGACAGAACACTGAAGCTTTCTTT,CASSPRQNTEAFF
TRBV15,.,TRBJ2-2,medium-sized,14,TGTGCCACCAGCAGAGATGAGACCACCGGGGAGCTGTTTTTT,CATSRDETTGELFF
TRBV10-3,.,TRBJ2-7,medium-sized,16,TGTGCCATCAGTGAGTCGGAGACTGCTTTCTCCTACGAGCAGTACTTC,CAISESETAFSYEQYF
TRBV9,TRBD2,TRBJ2-6,few,21,TGTGCCAGCAGCGGGGGAGCGTCTAGCGGGATAAGTTCTTCTGGGGCCAACGTCCTGACTTTC,CASSGGASSGISSSGANVLTF
TRBV20-1,.,TRBJ2-6,medium-sized,13,TGCAGTGCCGGGGGTGGTGGGGCCAACGTCCTGACTTTC,CSAGGGGANVLTF
TRBV28,TRBD1,TRBJ2-3,many,15,TGTGCCAGCAGTTCCCCCGGGACAGGGGGCCGTACGCAGTATTTT,CASSSPGTGGRTQYF
TRBV29-1,TRBD2,TRBJ2-5,medium-sized,12,TGCAGCGTTGGGGGGGGGCAAGAGACCCAGTACTTC,CSVGGGQETQYF
TRBV20-1,.,TRBJ1-2,few,14,TGCAGTGCTGGGGAAGTAGGTCGTAACTATGGCTACACCTTC,CSAGEVGRNYGYTF
TRBV6-1,TRBD1,TRBJ2-5,medium-sized,15,TGTGCCAGCAGTGCCCGGGACAGGGTCCAAGAGACCCAGTACTTC,CASSARDRVQETQYF
TRBV18,TRBD1,TRBJ2-7,many,15,TGTGCCAGCTTATTGACAGGGTCCTCCTCCTACGAGCAGTACTTC,CASLLTGSSSYEQYF
TRBV7-3,.,TRBJ1-2,.,13,TGTGCCAGCAGCTTATACAGGGTCGATGGCTACACCTTC,CASSLYRVDGYTF
TRBV15,.,TRBJ2-1,medium-sized,13,TGTGCCACCAGTAAAGACTCGGACTATGAGCAGTTCTTC,CATSKDSDYEQFF
TRBV6-1,.,TRBJ1-4,medium-sized,14,TGTGCCAGCAGCGACCGGGGCTTTAATGAAAAACTGTTTTTT,CASSDRGFNEKLFF
TRBV19,TRBD2,TRBJ2-2,.,16,TGTGCCAGTAGTATAGGACTAGCGGGAGGGACCGGGGAGCTGTTTTTT,CASSIGLAGGTGELFF
TRBV12-3/TRBV12-4,.,TRBJ2-1,.,17,TGTGCCAGCAGTTTATTTTGGCGGAGAAACTCCTACAATGAGCAGTTCTTC,CASSLFWRRNSYNEQFF
TRBV10-2,.,TRBJ1-2,.,16,TGCGCCAGCAGTGAGCCTGCCGGGACTGCGAACTATGGCTACACCTTC,CASSEPAGTANYGYTF
TRBV6-1,TRBD1,TRBJ2-7,many,19,TGTGCCAGCAGCGAAAGGGGAACCGGGGGGACAGGGGAATCCTACGAGCAGTACTTC,CASSERGTGGTGESYEQYF
TRBV10-3,TRBD2,TRBJ2-7,medium-sized,12,TGTGCCATCAGTAGCGGGGGAGGCGAGCAGTACTTC,CAISSGGGEQYF
TRBV29-1,.,TRBJ1-2,large,12,TGCAGCGTTGAACAGGGGAACTATGGCTACACCTTC,CSVEQGNYGYTF
TRBV3-1,TRBD1,TRBJ2-2,few,18,TGTGCCAGCAGCCCCTCCTGGGGGACAGGGGAGAACACCGGGGAGCTGTTTTTT,CASSPSWGTGENTGELFF
TRBV5-1,.,TRBJ2-7,.,13,TGCGCCAGCAGCTTGAACGGAGGGGCTGAGCAGTACTTC,CASSLNGGAEQYF
TRBV27,.,TRBJ2-7,many,13,TGTGCCAGCAGTTCCCGGGACATCTACGAGCAGTACTTC,CASSSRDIYEQYF
TRBV28,.,TRBJ1-3,.,14,TGTGCCAGCAGTTTTGGGGGCCCTGGAAACACCATATATTTT,CASSFGGPGNTIYF
TRBV7-9,.,TRBJ2-1,.,12,TGTGCCAGCAGCCTACAAGGGAATGAGCAGTTCTTC,CASSLQGNEQFF
TRBV10-2,.,TRBJ2-3,few,13,TGCGCCAGCAGTGGGCCGGCGACAGATACGCAGTATTTT,CASSGPATDTQYF
TRBV18,TRBD1,TRBJ2-1,medium-sized,16,TGTGCCAGCTCACCTACGACAGGGGGCGCGGATAATGAGCAGTTCTTC,CASSPTTGGADNEQFF
TRBV19,.,TRBJ1-5,medium-sized,16,TGTGCCAGTAGCTTACGGGCCCATTTTAGCAATCAGCCCCAGCATTTT,CASSLRAHFSNQPQHF
TRBV28,.,TRBJ1-5,.,16,TGTGCCAGCAGTTCCCCGGCAGGGCGAGAACGACAGCCCCAGCATTTT,CASSSPAGRERQPQHF
TRBV19,TRBD1,TRBJ1-1,few,17,TGTGCCAGTACCCCCGCGGGGGACAGCAGCTTTAACACTGAAGCTTTCTTT,CASTPAGDSSFNTEAFF
TRBV18,.,TRBJ1-1,.,15,TGTGCCAGCTCGTCCTCGGGGTTAGGGGACACTGAAGCTTTCTTT,CASSSSGLGDTEAFF
TRBV10-3,TRBD1,TRBJ2-3,medium-sized,14,TGTGCCATCTCAAGGGGACAGAGCACAGATACGCAGTATTTT,CAISRGQSTDTQYF
TRBV6-5,.,TRBJ1-4,many,15,TGTGCCAGCAGTTTTGGGGTCATTCTTAATGAAAAACTGTTTTTT,CASSFGVILNEKLFF